Below are 10 T cell receptor beta chains sequenced from a single sample in a study of cytomegalovirus exposure and HLA in healthy donors. Use of 60 Vbeta and 13 Jbeta primers characterized the PCR. Profiled with immunoSEQ multiplex PCR; TCRdb holds only in-frame clones, not every one. The sample includes fewer than 80,000 clones, roughly 80% of them seen just once. Sequencing was performed on PBMCs. The receptors were sampled from a middle-aged woman in good health and CMV-seropositive.

The V gene is TRBV13, the J gene TRBJ2-1; D uncertain. Looked up from germline, CDR1 is PRHDT and CDR2 is FYEKMQ (reference sequence). Trimming stripped 0 bases from V and 5 bases from J, with 8 bases between. The length of the CDR3 is 14 residues. The CDR3 nucleotides are TGTGCCAGCAGCTTAGGCCCCCAGAACAATGAGCAGTTCTTC. As protein: CASSLGPQNNEQFF.

The chain is built from TRBV5-1 and TRBJ2-3, with 7 bases lining up with TRBD1. With V trimmed by 2 bases and J by 3 bases, 9 bases remained unmatched. This CDR3 has 16 amino acids. Looked up from germline, CDR1 is SGHRS and CDR2 is YFSETQ. CDR3 nucleotides: TGCGCCAGCAGCTTAAGGGGTGGGACAGTAACAGATACGCAGTATTTT. The encoded protein is CASSLRGGTVTDTQYF.

This chain joins TRBV7-2 and TRBJ2-7; TRBD2 matches at 10 bases. The CDR3 runs 15 residues. Trimming cost V 1 base and J 2 bases; bases outside gene matches: 2. Looked up from germline, CDR1 is SGHTA and CDR2 is FQGNSA. The chain's CDR3 is CASSLDSGGAYEQYF. CDR3 DNA sequence: TGTGCCAGCAGCTTAGACAGCGGGGGGGCCTACGAGCAGTACTTC.

CDR3 sequence (DNA): TGTGCCAGCAGCCCTTGGACAGCAACCTACGAGCAGTACTTC. The encoded protein is CASSPWTATYEQYF. The V call is TRBV9, the J call TRBJ2-7; a weak D match, TRBD1 (6 bases). Germline CDR1 reads SGDLS; CDR2 reads YYNGEE. The CDR3 is 14 amino acids. V dropped 4 bases and J dropped 2 bases, with 13 bases sitting between them.

This chain uses TRBV29-1 with TRBJ2-2; TRBD2 matches 7 bases. Germline CDR1 reads SQVTM; CDR2 reads ANQGSEA. The CDR3 has 15 amino acids. The trim removed 5 bases at V and 0 bases at J, leaving 6 bases unmatched. The CDR3 DNA follows: TGCAGCGTTCCTCTGGGGGGGTCGAACACCGGGGAGCTGTTTTTT. This sequence encodes CSVPLGGSNTGELFF.

The gene calls are TRBV6-6 and TRBJ1-5; TRBD1 is a possible D gene (5 bases). Trimming stripped 0 bases from V and 3 bases from J, with 12 bases between. Germline assignment: CDR1 MNHNY and CDR2 SVGAGI (reference sequence). The CDR3 is made up of 16 amino acids. The CDR3 DNA reads as TGTGCCAGCAGTTACTCGGGGCCAGGCTTCAATCAGCCCCAGCATTTT. This codes for CASSYSGPGFNQPQHF.

The CDR3 spells CASSEGAGNTEAFF. In DNA, the CDR3 is TGTGCCAGCAGTGAAGGGGCCGGGAACACTGAAGCTTTCTTT. The chain joins TRBV6-1 to TRBJ1-1; D gene unclear. Germline-derived CDR1 and CDR2 are MNHNS and SASEGT. Trimming removed 1 base from V and 1 base from J, with 7 bases in between. The CDR3 sequence is 14 residues long.

This clone was picked up a small number of times. This sequence joins TRBV7-8 and TRBJ1-2; the D is unclear. The CDR3 is 11 residues long. V was trimmed by 4 bases and J by 5 bases, leaving 5 bases between them. Looked up from germline, CDR1 is SGHVS and CDR2 is FQNEAQ. CDR3: CASSSDYGYTF. The CDR3 DNA follows: TGTGCCAGCAGCTCAGATTATGGCTACACCTTC.

This chain connects TRBV6-5 to TRBJ2-3; tentatively, D is TRBD2 (5 bases). The germline V gene has CDR1 MNHEY and CDR2 SVGAGI. CDR3 length: 15 residues. V dropped 0 bases and J dropped 3 bases, with 10 bases sitting between them. The CDR3 DNA follows: TGTGCCAGCAGTTACTCTACAGCGGAGACAGATACGCAGTATTTT. This sequence encodes CASSYSTAETDTQYF.

J is TRBJ2-1 and V is TRBV28, with TRBD1 identical over 7 bases. Germline trimming cut 6 bases from V and 1 base from J; bases unmatched to any gene: 6. CDR1 and CDR2 from the germline V gene are MDHEN and SYDVKM. This CDR3 is 15 amino acids long. Here the CDR3 reads CASRPTGLSYNEQFF. The CDR3, as DNA: TGTGCCAGCAGGCCGACAGGGCTATCCTACAATGAGCAGTTCTTC. The complete variable domain, with remaining parts taken from reference TRBV28 and TRBJ2-1, reads DVKVTQSSRYLVKRTGEKVFLECVQDMDHENMFWYRQDPGLGLRLIYFSYDVKMKEKGDIPEGYSVSREKKERFSLILESASTNQTSMYLCASRPTGLSYNEQFFGPGTRLTVL.